Below, one T cell receptor beta chain is given with its context. Its antigen is currently unknown. Each patient relapsed following autologous stem cell transplantation, and prior brentuximab vedotin exposure differed. Some clones are missing from TCRdb's copy, which holds only in-frame ones; the method was immunoSEQ multiplex PCR. The sample shows approximately 58,000 clones, 75% to 95% of them seen only once. This specimen comes from a study of PD-1 blockade in classical Hodgkin lymphoma. Study conclusions and caveats: Newly diagnosed and completely responding patients shared comparable baseline diversity. Compared with baseline, CD4+ but not CD8+ TCR diversity had risen significantly by C4D1.

The sequences come from peripheral blood mononuclear cells (PBMCs), collected before the second cycle of nivolumab. The sequence derives from a human donor with classical Hodgkin lymphoma.

The CDR3 reads CASSGTGGGYEQYF. The CDR3 region has the DNA TGTGCCAGCAGTGGGACAGGGGGAGGCTACGAGCAGTACTTC. The chain combines TRBV6-1 with TRBJ2-7; 10 nucleotides align to TRBD1. Germline V CDR1 and CDR2: MNHNS, SASEGT. This CDR3 region has 14 residues. Trimming removed 4 bases from V and 3 bases from J; junction bases left unmatched: 3.